The rows below give T cell receptor beta chains drawn from one sample of a study of cytomegalovirus exposure and HLA in healthy donors. Repertoires were generated with immunoSEQ multiplex PCR, while TCRdb's copy carries only in-frame clones and drops some. The top ten hold 2.5% to 3% of the sample, which has some 160,000 clones, approximately 90% seen once. Sequenced material: PBMCs. The receptors here all came from a man in his late teens or twenties in good health and CMV-seronegative. The CDR3 runs from the conserved cysteine through the conserved F or W. The order of the fields is D gene, clone size, V gene, J gene, CDR3 DNA, CDR3 protein. D genes are given only for firm matches. Rows give clone size only sometimes, using once, few, many, or a class for an expanded clone.

TRBD1	-	TRBV2	TRBJ2-7	TGTGCCAGCAGCGACCCCGGGACAGGGGGCTACGAGCAGTACTTC	CASSDPGTGGYEQYF
-	-	TRBV6-5	TRBJ1-1	TGTGCCAGCAACCTAATAGGGGACACTGAAGCTTTCTTT	CASNLIGDTEAFF
TRBD1	once	TRBV28	TRBJ2-5	TGTGCCAGCAGTTTTCAGGGGGCGGGAGAGACCCAGTACTTC	CASSFQGAGETQYF
-	-	TRBV30	TRBJ1-1	TGTGCCTGGAGTCCGGGGTACACTGAAGCTTTCTTT	CAWSPGYTEAFF
-	few	TRBV5-1	TRBJ1-2	TGCGCCAGCAGCGCACAGGGTATTGGTGGCTACACCTTC	CASSAQGIGGYTF
TRBD1	-	TRBV30	TRBJ1-1	TGTGCCTGGTCCGGGACAGGGGGCACTGAAGCTTTCTTT	CAWSGTGGTEAFF
-	-	TRBV30	TRBJ2-2	TGTGCCTGGACCTCCCGGTCCAGGAATCTCGGGGAGCTGTTTTTT	CAWTSRSRNLGELFF
-	few	TRBV2	TRBJ1-1	TGTGCCAGCAGTCTGGACAGGAACACTGAAGCTTTCTTT	CASSLDRNTEAFF
TRBD1	few	TRBV29-1	TRBJ2-2	TGCAGCGTTGAAAGGCAGAGACAGGGTTTTTCGGGGGAGCTGTTTTTT	CSVERQRQGFSGELFF
TRBD1	-	TRBV30	TRBJ1-2	TGTGCCTGGAGTGTACAGGGGCTTAACTATGGCTACACCTTC	CAWSVQGLNYGYTF
TRBD2	medium-sized	TRBV13	TRBJ2-7	TGTGCCAGCAGCTCTAGCGGGAGCTCCTACGAGCAGTACTTC	CASSSSGSSYEQYF
-	-	TRBV11-2	TRBJ1-6	TGTGCCAGCAGCTCCCTTAATGCTAACTATAATTCACCCCTCCACTTT	CASSSLNANYNSPLHF
-	-	TRBV5-1	TRBJ2-2	TGCGCCAGCAGCTTGCGGTCAGGGTCCGGGGAGCTGTTTTTT	CASSLRSGSGELFF
-	-	TRBV5-1	TRBJ2-7	TGCGCCAGCACCGAAAGCGACGGGAGCTACTTC	CASTESDGSYF
-	once	TRBV27	TRBJ2-7	TGTGCCAGCAGCTACCTAAGAGGCAGGGTAGGGTACGAGCAGTACTTC	CASSYLRGRVGYEQYF
-	-	TRBV30	TRBJ1-2	TGTGCCTGGAGGAAGACGGAAATACTAGGCTACACCTTC	CAWRKTEILGYTF
TRBD1	once	TRBV10-1	TRBJ2-1	TGCGCCAGCAGTAACGCTTTACGAGGACAGGGCTCCTACAATGAGCAGTTCTTC	CASSNALRGQGSYNEQFF
TRBD1	-	TRBV2	TRBJ1-3	TGTGCCAGCAGGGGGGGTACTGACAGGGAGATTGCTGGAAACACCATATATTTT	CASRGGTDREIAGNTIYF
-	-	TRBV7-9	TRBJ2-2	TGTGCCAGCAGCCCCCAGGGGACGAACACCGGGGAGCTGTTTTTT	CASSPQGTNTGELFF
-	-	TRBV30	TRBJ2-2	TGTGCTGGGAACCGTCGGGGGTTGACCGGGGAGCTGTTTTTT	CAGNRRGLTGELFF
-	-	TRBV29-1	TRBJ2-5	TGCAGCGTTGATAAGTCGGCAGGTCAAGAGACCCAGTACTTC	CSVDKSAGQETQYF
TRBD2	-	TRBV5-1	TRBJ2-5	TGCGCCAGCAGCCTCGGACTAGAGGAGTACCAAGAGACCCAGTACTTC	CASSLGLEEYQETQYF
-	once	TRBV10-2	TRBJ1-2	TGCGCCAGCAGACCCGACACAGGGAGTCCTATCGGCTACACCTTC	CASRPDTGSPIGYTF